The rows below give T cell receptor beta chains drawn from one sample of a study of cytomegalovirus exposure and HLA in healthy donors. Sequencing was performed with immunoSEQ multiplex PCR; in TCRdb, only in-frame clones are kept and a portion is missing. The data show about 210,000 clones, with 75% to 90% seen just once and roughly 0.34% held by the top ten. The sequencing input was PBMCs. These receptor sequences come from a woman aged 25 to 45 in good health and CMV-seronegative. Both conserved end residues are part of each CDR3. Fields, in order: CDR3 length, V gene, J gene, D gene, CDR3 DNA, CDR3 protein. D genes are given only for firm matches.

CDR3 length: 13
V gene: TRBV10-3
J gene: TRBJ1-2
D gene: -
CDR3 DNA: TGTGCCATCAGTGAACCCCGGGGGTCCGGCTACACCTTC
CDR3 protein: CAISEPRGSGYTF

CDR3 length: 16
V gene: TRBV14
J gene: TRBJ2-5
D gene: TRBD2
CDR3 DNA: TGTGCCAGCAGCCCGGGACTAGCGGGAGTTGGGGAGACCCAGTACTTC
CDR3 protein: CASSPGLAGVGETQYF

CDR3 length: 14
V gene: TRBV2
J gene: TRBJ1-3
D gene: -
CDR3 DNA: TGTGCCAGCAGTGCGCAGGGGCCTGGAAACACCATATATTTT
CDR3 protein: CASSAQGPGNTIYF

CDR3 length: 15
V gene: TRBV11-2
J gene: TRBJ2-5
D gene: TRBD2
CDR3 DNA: TGTGCCAGCAGCTACTCGGGGGGGGACGGAGAGACCCAGTACTTC
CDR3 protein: CASSYSGGDGETQYF

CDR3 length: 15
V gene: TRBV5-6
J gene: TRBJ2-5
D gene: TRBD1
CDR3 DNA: TGTGCCAGCAGCTTTTTAGGTCACAGGGGGGAGACCCAGTACTTC
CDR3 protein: CASSFLGHRGETQYF

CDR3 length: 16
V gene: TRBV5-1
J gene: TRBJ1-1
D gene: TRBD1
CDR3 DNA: TGCGCCAGCAGCTTGGCCACAGGGGGCATGAACACTGAAGCTTTCTTT
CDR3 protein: CASSLATGGMNTEAFF

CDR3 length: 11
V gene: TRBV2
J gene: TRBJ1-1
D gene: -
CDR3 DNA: TGTGCCAGCAGTGACCCCCCGTTGGCTTTCTTT
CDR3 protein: CASSDPPLAFF

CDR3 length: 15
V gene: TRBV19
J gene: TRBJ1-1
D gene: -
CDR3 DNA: TGTGCCAGTAGTAACGGGCAGCCGGGGGGTTCTGAAGCTTTCTTT
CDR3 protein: CASSNGQPGGSEAFF

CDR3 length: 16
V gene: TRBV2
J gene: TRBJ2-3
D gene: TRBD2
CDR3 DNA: TGTGCCAGCAGTGATAGGAGCGGGGGGGCCACAGATACGCAGTATTTT
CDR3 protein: CASSDRSGGATDTQYF

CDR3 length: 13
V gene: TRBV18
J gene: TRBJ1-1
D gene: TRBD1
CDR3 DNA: TGTGCCAGCTCCCGACAGGGAAACACTGAAGCTTTCTTT
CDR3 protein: CASSRQGNTEAFF

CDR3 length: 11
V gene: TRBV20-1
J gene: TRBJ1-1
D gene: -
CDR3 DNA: TGCGGCCCCCGGGGGAGCACTGAAGCTTTCTTT
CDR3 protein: CGPRGSTEAFF

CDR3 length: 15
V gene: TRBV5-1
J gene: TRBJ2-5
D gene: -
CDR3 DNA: TGCGCCAGCAGCTTCCTCCAGGACAGCCAAGAGACCCAGTACTTC
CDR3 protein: CASSFLQDSQETQYF

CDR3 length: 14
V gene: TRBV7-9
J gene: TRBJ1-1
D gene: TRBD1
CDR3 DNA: TGTGCCAGCACCTTACAGGGGCCGAACACTGAAGCTTTCTTT
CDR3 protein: CASTLQGPNTEAFF

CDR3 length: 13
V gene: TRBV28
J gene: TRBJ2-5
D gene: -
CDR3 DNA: TGTGCCAGCAGTCCTGTAGTACAAGAGACCCAGTACTTC
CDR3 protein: CASSPVVQETQYF

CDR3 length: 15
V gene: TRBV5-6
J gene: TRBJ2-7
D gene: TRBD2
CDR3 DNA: TGTGCCAGCAGCGACCAGACTAGCGGGGGCTACGAGCAGTACTTC
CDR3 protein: CASSDQTSGGYEQYF

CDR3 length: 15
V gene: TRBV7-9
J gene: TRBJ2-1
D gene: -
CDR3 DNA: TGTGCCAGCAGCTTAGCGTTAGGACTTGCAAATGAGCAGTTCTTC
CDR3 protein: CASSLALGLANEQFF

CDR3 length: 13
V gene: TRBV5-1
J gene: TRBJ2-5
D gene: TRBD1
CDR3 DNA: TGCGCCAGCAGCCCCTGGACAGGGGAGACCCAGTACTTC
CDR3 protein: CASSPWTGETQYF

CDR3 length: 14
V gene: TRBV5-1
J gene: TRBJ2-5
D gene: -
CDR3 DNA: TGCGCCAGCAGCGACCAGGGTATGGGAGAGACCCAGTACTTC
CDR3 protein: CASSDQGMGETQYF

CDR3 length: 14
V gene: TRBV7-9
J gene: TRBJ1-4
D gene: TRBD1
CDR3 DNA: TGTGCCAGCAGCCTGGGACAGTTTAATGAAAAACTGTTTTTT
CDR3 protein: CASSLGQFNEKLFF

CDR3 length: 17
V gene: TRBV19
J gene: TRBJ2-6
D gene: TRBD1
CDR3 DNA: TGTGCCAGTAGCGGGACAGCATTTTCCTCTGGGGCCAACGTCCTGACTTTC
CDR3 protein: CASSGTAFSSGANVLTF